This is a list of T cell receptor beta chains from one sample in a study of vaccination and CD4 T cells after COVID-19. TCRdb used MiXCR to reprocess the PCR reads, holding one entry per CDR3 protein. Among fewer than 25,000 distinct CDR3 sequences listed, more than 30% were seen once. The antigens these receptors bind are not known. The sample here was CD4+ T cells from blood, cultured in vitro, taken about 7 months after SARS-CoV-2 vaccination. All receptors derive from a human donor who had recovered from COVID-19. Both conserved end residues are part of each CDR3. Fields, in order: J gene, CDR3 length, D gene, clone size, V gene, CDR3 protein, CDR3 DNA. A D gene is named only where the DNA matches it firmly. Part of the rows lack a size; the others show once, few, many or a class for expanded clones.

J: TRBJ2-5
length: 12
D: .
size: few
V: TRBV6-2/TRBV6-3
CDR3: CASTEAGKTQYF
DNA: TGTGCCAGCACGGAGGCGGGAAAGACCCAGTACTTC

J: TRBJ1-1
length: 14
D: TRBD1
size: .
V: TRBV29-1
CDR3: CSVATGVVNTEAFF
DNA: TGCAGCGTTGCTACAGGGGTAGTTAACACTGAAGCTTTCTTT

J: TRBJ2-2
length: 14
D: TRBD2
size: .
V: TRBV20-1
CDR3: CSARGLADTGELFF
DNA: TGCAGTGCTAGAGGACTAGCGGACACCGGGGAGCTGTTTTTT

J: TRBJ1-5
length: 17
D: .
size: .
V: TRBV19
CDR3: CASSIGGRGRSNQPQHF
DNA: TGTGCCAGTAGTATAGGGGGGAGGGGTAGGAGCAATCAGCCCCAGCATTTT

J: TRBJ1-2
length: 14
D: .
size: few
V: TRBV20-1
CDR3: CSARRSGGLDGYTF
DNA: TGCAGTGCTAGGAGATCGGGGGGCCTCGATGGCTACACCTTC

J: TRBJ1-1
length: 14
D: .
size: .
V: TRBV6-1
CDR3: CASSVQGRGTEAFF
DNA: TGTGCCAGCAGTGTGCAGGGTCGGGGGACTGAAGCTTTCTTT

J: TRBJ2-7
length: 14
D: .
size: .
V: TRBV20-1
CDR3: CSASSETLDYEQYF
DNA: TGCAGTGCTAGTTCCGAGACATTGGACTACGAGCAGTACTTC

J: TRBJ2-7
length: 12
D: .
size: few
V: TRBV7-2
CDR3: CASSQDRGKQYF
DNA: TGTGCCAGCAGCCAAGACCGGGGGAAGCAGTACTTC

J: TRBJ2-7
length: 14
D: .
size: .
V: TRBV6-5
CDR3: CASSYAQGSYEQYF
DNA: TGTGCCAGCAGTTACGCACAGGGTTCCTACGAGCAGTACTTC

J: TRBJ1-1
length: 13
D: TRBD1
size: .
V: TRBV2
CDR3: CASRWTGGTEAFF
DNA: TGTGCCAGCAGATGGACAGGGGGCACTGAAGCTTTCTTT

J: TRBJ2-1
length: 16
D: TRBD2
size: medium-sized
V: TRBV5-1
CDR3: CASSFVPGGSYNEQFF
DNA: TGCGCCAGCAGCTTCGTTCCGGGAGGCTCCTACAATGAGCAGTTCTTC

J: TRBJ2-1
length: 14
D: .
size: .
V: TRBV11-2
CDR3: CASSEDRHYNEQFF
DNA: TGTGCCAGCAGCGAAGACCGACATTACAATGAGCAGTTCTTC

J: TRBJ2-7
length: 14
D: TRBD2
size: .
V: TRBV20-1
CDR3: CSAISPAGGPGQYF
DNA: TGCAGTGCTATAAGTCCAGCGGGAGGGCCAGGGCAGTACTTC

J: TRBJ1-6
length: 14
D: .
size: .
V: TRBV20-1
CDR3: CSARLGLRNSPLHF
DNA: TGCAGTGCTAGGCTCGGGCTGAGGAATTCACCCCTCCACTTT

J: TRBJ1-2
length: 16
D: .
size: .
V: TRBV2
CDR3: CASSEWSLRSGYGYTF
DNA: TGTGCCAGCAGTGAATGGTCTCTACGATCGGGGTATGGCTACACCTTC

J: TRBJ2-2
length: 13
D: .
size: .
V: TRBV2
CDR3: CASRRTATGELFF
DNA: TGTGCCAGCAGGCGGACAGCCACCGGGGAGCTGTTTTTT